This T cell receptor (beta chain) was profiled in a study of blood T cell repertoires in COVID-19. Study-wide background: The United States, Italy and Spain provided the acute and convalescent COVID-19 samples.

This clone was counted only a few times. V was cut by 1 base and J by 1 base, with 10 bases left in between. The germline CDR1 and CDR2 sequences are SGHTA and FQGNSA. The CDR3 is 15 residues long. Participant ages covered roughly 18 to 89 years across about two dozen US areas. Researchers sorted participants into cohorts using their self-reported clinical history. All recovered Cohort 3 donors got two negative PCRs, got clearance, or saw symptom resolution. The assay was immunoSEQ multiplex PCR, and TCRdb's table has in-frame clones only and misses some. The table includes fewer than 200,000 clones, more than 80% detected once.

V and J are TRBV7-2 and TRBJ1-2; D gene uncertain. The sequence was collected from a man aged 45-60 years who had recovered from COVID-19. The sequencing sample was made of PBMCs or T cells enriched from blood (not recorded which). CDR3 sequence: CASSLDPGDNYGYTF. The DNA of the CDR3 is TGTGCCAGCAGCTTAGACCCGGGTGATAACTATGGCTACACCTTC.